These T cell receptor beta chains were read from a single sample in a study of lymphopenia after photon versus proton radiotherapy. Measured with immunoSEQ multiplex PCR; TCRdb has only the in-frame clones, and not every one. The data show some 30,000 clones, nearly 95% seen once. The sequenced sample was peripheral blood, obtained from a patient treated with photon-based radiotherapy. These receptor sequences come from a woman in her fifties or sixties with cholangiocarcinoma. Each CDR3 is given with its conserved first and last residue. The D gene is left open where the match is weak. The size of a clone is reported for some rows only, either as once, few or many, or as a class for expanded clones.

TRBV7-2	.	.	TRBJ1-5	TGTGCCAGCAGCTTAGGGACACGGAGCAATCAGCCCCAGCATTTT	CASSLGTRSNQPQHF
TRBV30	TRBD1	.	TRBJ1-6	TGTGCCTGGAGTCGGAACAGGGGGCAGGGGAATTCACCCCTCCACTTT	CAWSRNRGQGNSPLHF
TRBV10-3	TRBD2	.	TRBJ2-1	TGTGCCATCAAACTAGCGGGTGGAATGGGACAATATGAGCAGTTCTTC	CAIKLAGGMGQYEQFF
TRBV5-1	TRBD2	.	TRBJ2-7	TGCGCCAGCAGCTTGGCGGCGGCTAGCGGGGGGATCCGGGTCGGCGAGCAGTACTTC	CASSLAAASGGIRVGEQYF
TRBV15	.	.	TRBJ1-2	TGTGCCACCAGCAGACTGGGAGGGGATGATGGCTACACCTTC	CATSRLGGDDGYTF
TRBV15	.	.	TRBJ2-2	TGTGCCACCAGCAGAGATCCCACCACCGGGGAGCTGTTTTTT	CATSRDPTTGELFF
TRBV5-1	TRBD1	.	TRBJ1-4	TGCGCCAGCAGCTTGCAAATCGGGACAGGGAATGAAAAACTGTTTTTT	CASSLQIGTGNEKLFF
TRBV29-1	.	.	TRBJ1-1	TGCAGCGCTGGCGCAGGGACTGAAGCTTTCTTT	CSAGAGTEAFF
TRBV7-2	TRBD2	.	TRBJ2-3	TGTGCCAGCAGCTTACTATCGGGCGGGGGGCGAGATACGCAGTATTTT	CASSLLSGGGRDTQYF
TRBV7-9	.	.	TRBJ1-6	TGTGCCAGCAGCCCACGACCCCGAGGGGCTAGCTATAATTCACCCCTCCACTTT	CASSPRPRGASYNSPLHF
TRBV10-3	.	.	TRBJ2-2	TGTGCCATCAGTGATTCGACTCCCGGACAGCATAACACCGGGGAGCTGTTTTTT	CAISDSTPGQHNTGELFF
TRBV29-1	.	.	TRBJ1-1	TGCAGCGTTCGGGACACTATTGAAGCTTTCTTT	CSVRDTIEAFF
TRBV19	TRBD1	.	TRBJ2-7	TGTGCCAGTAGTACTCAGGGGGCATACGAGCAGTACTTC	CASSTQGAYEQYF
TRBV7-2	TRBD1	once	TRBJ2-1	TGTGCCAGCAGCTCCCTGGGACAGGACTACAATGAGCAGTTCTTC	CASSSLGQDYNEQFF
TRBV2	.	.	TRBJ1-2	TGTGCCAGCAGTGAAGAGGTGGGCCCGAGAATCGGCGGCTACACCTTC	CASSEEVGPRIGGYTF
TRBV19	.	.	TRBJ1-2	TGTGCCAGTAGTATGGGTACCGTGGCGGTCGGCTATGGCTACACCTTC	CASSMGTVAVGYGYTF
TRBV10-1	.	.	TRBJ1-5	TGCGCCAGCAGTATATCCGAAGGGTTGCGTGGCAATCAGCCCCAGCATTTT	CASSISEGLRGNQPQHF
TRBV6-5	TRBD2	.	TRBJ2-1	TGTGCCAGCAGCTTAGCGGGGGGTCTCTACAATGAGCAGTTCTTC	CASSLAGGLYNEQFF
TRBV19	TRBD2	.	TRBJ2-1	TGTGCCAGTAGTCACCTTTCCGGACTAGCGGGGACCAATGAGCAGTTCTTC	CASSHLSGLAGTNEQFF
TRBV18	.	.	TRBJ1-5	TGTGCCAGCTCAAGACAGAACAATCAGCCCCAGCATTTT	CASSRQNNQPQHF
TRBV9	TRBD1	.	TRBJ1-4	TGTGCCAGCAGCGTACGAGGACAGGGGGCCGAGAAACTGTTTTTT	CASSVRGQGAEKLFF
TRBV9	.	.	TRBJ1-4	TGTGCCAGCAGCGTAGGTGCGGGTGTTGGTGAAAAACTGTTTTTT	CASSVGAGVGEKLFF
TRBV29-1	.	.	TRBJ1-4	TGCAGCGCCCTGGGGGGAGGCAATGAAAAACTGTTTTTT	CSALGGGNEKLFF
TRBV7-9	.	.	TRBJ1-6	TGTGCGGCAGCAGCTTCCGGGGAGGGCTCACCCCTCCACTTT	CAAAASGEGSPLHF
TRBV11-2	.	.	TRBJ2-3	TGTGCCAGCAGAGCTAGGGAGGATACGCAGTATTTT	CASRAREDTQYF
TRBV7-2	.	.	TRBJ2-5	TGTGCCAGCAGCTCCTGGGAGGGGGGAGAGACCCAGTACTTC	CASSSWEGGETQYF
TRBV13	TRBD2	.	TRBJ2-1	TGTGCCAGCAGCTTAGTAGCGGGCCATGAGCAGTTCTTC	CASSLVAGHEQFF
TRBV29-1	.	.	TRBJ1-1	TGCAGCGCCGGAACTTGGACTGAAGCTTTCTTT	CSAGTWTEAFF
TRBV11-2	.	.	TRBJ2-1	TGTGCCAGCAGCCCTCGAATTAGCTCCTACAATGAGCAGTTCTTC	CASSPRISSYNEQFF
TRBV4-3	.	.	TRBJ1-6	TGCGCCAGCAGCAGGGGACATACTCGAACCTATAATTCACCCCTCCACTTT	CASSRGHTRTYNSPLHF
TRBV5-1	TRBD2	once	TRBJ2-7	TGCGCCAGCAGCTTGCTTTCGGGGGGACGCTACGAGCAGTACTTC	CASSLLSGGRYEQYF
TRBV30	TRBD1	few	TRBJ1-1	TGTGCCTGGGGAGGACAGGGCTGGGGGAACACTGAAGCTTTCTTT	CAWGGQGWGNTEAFF
TRBV19	.	.	TRBJ2-3	TGTGCCAGTAGTATTAATTCCCGGGCGGGGACGCAGTATTTT	CASSINSRAGTQYF
TRBV27	.	.	TRBJ2-5	TGTGCCAGCAGTTTAAAAGAGACCCAGTACTTC	CASSLKETQYF
TRBV6-6	.	.	TRBJ1-2	TGTGCCAGCAGTTACGGCGGGTACCTAGGGACCTTC	CASSYGGYLGTF
TRBV10-3	TRBD1	.	TRBJ2-7	TGTGCCATCAGTGAGTCCGGGACAGGGAACTACGAGCAGTACTTC	CAISESGTGNYEQYF
TRBV28	.	once	TRBJ2-5	TGTGCCAGCAGTTTAGGTCGGGGGGCGAGGCAAGAGACCCAGTACTTC	CASSLGRGARQETQYF
TRBV5-4	.	once	TRBJ1-3	TGTGCCAGCAGCTTGAGAGAACGGGCCTCTGGAAACACCATATATTTT	CASSLRERASGNTIYF
TRBV18	.	.	TRBJ2-7	TGTGCCAGCTCACCGGGACAAGGATACTACGAGCAGTACTTC	CASSPGQGYYEQYF
TRBV7-2	TRBD1	.	TRBJ2-5	TGTGCCAGCAGCTTAAGTGGCAGGGGGCCAGCGGGTCAAGAGACCCAGTACTTC	CASSLSGRGPAGQETQYF
TRBV4-3	.	.	TRBJ2-2	TGCGTCAGCAGCCAAGTAACGGGGACGGAACACACCGGGGAGCTGTTTTTT	CVSSQVTGTEHTGELFF
TRBV28	TRBD2	.	TRBJ2-2	TGTGCCATCCCGGGACTAGCGGGGGGGAACACCGGGGAGCTGTTTTTT	CAIPGLAGGNTGELFF
TRBV4-2	TRBD1	.	TRBJ1-2	TGTGCCAGCAGCCAGGCCCGACAGGGACCCTATGGCTACACCTTC	CASSQARQGPYGYTF
TRBV4-3	.	.	TRBJ1-4	TGCGCCAGCAGCCAAGCCAAGGGGACACCAAATGAAAAACTGTTTTTT	CASSQAKGTPNEKLFF
TRBV25-1	.	few	TRBJ1-5	TGTGCCAGCAGTGAATTAGACGAGGGTCCCCAGCATTTT	CASSELDEGPQHF
TRBV6-1	TRBD1	.	TRBJ2-3	TGTGCCAGCAAGAAGGGACAGGGTACAGATACGCAGTATTTT	CASKKGQGTDTQYF
TRBV5-6	TRBD1	.	TRBJ2-3	TGTGCCAGCAGCACCCCAGGGGGAATAAGTACTAGCACAGATACGCAGTATTTT	CASSTPGGISTSTDTQYF
TRBV5-5	.	.	TRBJ1-2	TGTGCCAGCAGCTTGGCCATCCTAGAGGTGGGCTACACCTTC	CASSLAILEVGYTF